This record covers a single T cell receptor beta chain. The sample originates from a study of beta chain features in type 1 diabetes. The entirety of the isolated RNA underwent reverse transcription, so expressed TCRB transcripts were sequenced. Data came from immunoSEQ multiplex PCR; TCRdb stores just in-frame clones and leaves some out. The repertoire consists of hundreds of thousands of clones, with approximately 31% occurring once and the leading ten covering about 0.06%. Between the trimmed V and J ends, which lost 2 bases and 3 bases, there was a span of 7 bases. CDR1 LGHNA and CDR2 YSLEER come from the germline V gene. CDR3 length: 13 residues.

This chain connects TRBV4-3 to TRBJ2-5; no firm D call. The sample was naive CD4+ T cells from blood. The TCR originated in a man between 18 and 29 years old in good health. The CDR3 sequence: CASSQNREETQYF. The CDR3 DNA reads TGCGCCAGCAGCCAAAACCGCGAAGAGACCCAGTACTTC.